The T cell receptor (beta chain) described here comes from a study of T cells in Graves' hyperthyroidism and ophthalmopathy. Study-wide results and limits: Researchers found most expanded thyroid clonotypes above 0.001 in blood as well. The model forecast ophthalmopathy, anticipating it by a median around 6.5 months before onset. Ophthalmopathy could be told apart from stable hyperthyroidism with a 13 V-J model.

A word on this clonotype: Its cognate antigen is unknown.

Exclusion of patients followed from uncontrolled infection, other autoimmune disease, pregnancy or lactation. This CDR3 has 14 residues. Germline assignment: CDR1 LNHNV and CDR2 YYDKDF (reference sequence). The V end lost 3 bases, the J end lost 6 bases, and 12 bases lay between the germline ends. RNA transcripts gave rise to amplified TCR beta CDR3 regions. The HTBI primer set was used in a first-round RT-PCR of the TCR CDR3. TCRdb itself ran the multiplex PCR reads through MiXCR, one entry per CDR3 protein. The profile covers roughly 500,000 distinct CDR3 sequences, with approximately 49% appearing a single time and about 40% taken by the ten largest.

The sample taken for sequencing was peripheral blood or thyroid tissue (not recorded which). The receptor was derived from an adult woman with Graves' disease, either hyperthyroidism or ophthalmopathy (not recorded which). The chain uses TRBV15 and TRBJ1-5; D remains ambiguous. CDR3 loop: CATSRFSRAQPQHF. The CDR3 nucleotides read TGTGCCACCAGCAGGTTTTCGAGGGCTCAGCCCCAGCATTTT.